Shown below are 32 T cell receptor beta chains from a single sample sequenced in a study of blood T cell repertoires in COVID-19. Method: immunoSEQ multiplex PCR; TCRdb's copy keeps in-frame clones and lacks some. The sample records hundreds of thousands of clones, around 87% being singletons. The sequenced sample consisted of peripheral blood. These receptor sequences come from a woman between 55 and 75 years old with COVID-19, enrolled during active disease.

In nucleotides, the CDR3 is TGTGCCAGCAGCCTCGAGGTGCGTGAAGCTTTCTTT. Residues: CASSLEVREAFF. This chain links TRBV6-5 with TRBJ1-1; D is unresolved. CDR1 and CDR2 from the germline V gene are MNHEY and SVGAGI. The V end was cut by 6 bases, the J end by 7 bases, with 12 bases between. There are 12 residues in the CDR3.

The V and J genes are TRBV27 and TRBJ2-5, with 10 bases identical to TRBD1. Germline V gives CDR1 MNHEY, CDR2 SMNVEV (reference sequence). CDR3 length: 16 residues. Trimming at V came to 4 bases and at J to 4 bases, leaving 9 bases not matched to a gene. The CDR3 spells CASSSLGQGGGETQYF. Here the CDR3 DNA reads TGTGCCAGCAGTTCCCTAGGACAGGGGGGTGGAGAGACCCAGTACTTC.

The V and J genes are TRBV5-4 and TRBJ1-2; 8 bases are shared with TRBD1. CDR1 and CDR2 (germline): SGHNT, YYREEE (reference sequence). The junction had 8 bases not matched to a gene; V was cut back by 5 bases and J by 2 bases. CDR3 size: 15 residues. The CDR3 loop is CASRSTGGSNYGYTF. In DNA, the CDR3 is TGTGCCAGCAGGTCAACAGGGGGATCCAACTATGGCTACACCTTC.

This sequence joins TRBV2 and TRBJ2-3; 13 nucleotides agree with TRBD2. V shed 5 bases and J 2 bases; nucleotides not matched to a gene: 7. This CDR3 comprises 17 residues. Germline-derived CDR1 and CDR2 are SNHLY and FYNNEI. The CDR3 DNA is TGTGCCAGCAGTACCTCGACTAGCGGGGGGACCACAGATACGCAGTATTTT. Protein: CASSTSTSGGTTDTQYF.

V usage is TRBV5-5 and J usage is TRBJ2-6, with D maybe TRBD1 (6 bases). Per germline, CDR1 SGHKS and CDR2 YYEKEE (reference sequence). Trimming took 2 bases from V and 2 from J, leaving 8 bases between them. The CDR3 is 15 amino acids. The CDR3 loop reads CASSFQGTGANVLTF. CDR3 nucleotides: TGTGCCAGCAGCTTTCAGGGGACTGGGGCCAACGTCCTGACTTTC.

This chain connects TRBV19 to TRBJ2-7; a weak D match, TRBD1 (6 bases). Trimming cost V 5 bases and J 0 bases, with 11 bases left between them. CDR3 length: 14 amino acids. The V gene's germline CDR1 is LNHDA and CDR2 SQIVND (reference sequence). CDR3 nucleotides: TGTGCCAGTAGTTTCCGGGACACCTCCTACGAGCAGTACTTC. It yields the protein CASSFRDTSYEQYF. The full variable domain, rest sourced from reference TRBV19 and TRBJ2-7, is DGGITQSPKYLFRKEGQNVTLSCEQNLNHDAMYWYRQDPGQGLRLIYYSQIVNDFQKGDIAEGYSVSREKKESFPLTVTSAQKNPTAFYLCASSFRDTSYEQYFGPGTRLTVT.

The gene calls are TRBV19 and TRBJ2-4, with D perhaps matching TRBD1 (6 bases). The V and J ends lost 3 bases and 0 bases respectively, with 18 bases between them. From germline, CDR1 is LNHDA and CDR2 SQIVND (reference sequence). The CDR3 is 18 residues long. CDR3 in amino acids: CASSIPGVGALAKNIQYF. The DNA of the CDR3 is TGTGCCAGTAGTATCCCCGGGGTGGGGGCCCTAGCCAAAAACATTCAGTACTTC.

The chain joins TRBV6-5 to TRBJ2-1; 11 bases are shared with TRBD1. This CDR3 contains 16 residues. The junction had 5 bases not matched to a gene; V was cut back by 0 bases and J by 7 bases. The germline V gene has CDR1 MNHEY and CDR2 SVGAGI. The CDR3: CASSYSRTGGWNEQFF. The CDR3 region has the DNA TGTGCCAGCAGTTACTCGAGGACAGGGGGCTGGAATGAGCAGTTCTTC.

This chain links TRBV4-1 with TRBJ1-5, with D possibly being TRBD1 (5 bases). V shed 0 bases and J shed 1 base, with 10 bases lying between them. CDR1 is MGHRA and CDR2 is YSYEKL in the germline V gene. CDR3 length: 16 amino acids. The CDR3 protein is CASSQDRAGSNQPQHF. As DNA, the CDR3 is TGCGCCAGCAGCCAAGATCGGGCAGGGAGCAATCAGCCCCAGCATTTT.

The chain employs TRBV3-1 (or the pseudogene TRBV3-2) and TRBJ1-1, with D unresolved. CDR1 LGHDT and CDR2 YNNKEL come from the germline V gene (reference sequence). V lost 4 bases and J lost 2, with 8 bases in between. There are 13 residues in the CDR3. The CDR3 is CASSLLFNTEAFF. The CDR3 DNA is TGTGCCAGCAGCCTTCTTTTTAACACTGAAGCTTTCTTT.

CDR3 DNA: TGCAGCGCCTCTACGGACAGGACCTACGAGCAGTACTTC. It is translated as CSASTDRTYEQYF. J is TRBJ2-7 and V is TRBV29-1, with TRBD1 identical over 7 bases. Trimming cost V 7 bases and J 2 bases; bases outside gene matches: 8. CDR1 is SQVTM and CDR2 is ANQGSEA in the germline V gene. The CDR3 has 13 amino acids.

The chain joins TRBV5-1 to TRBJ2-3; D call uncertain. Germline loops: CDR1 SGHRS, CDR2 YFSETQ. V was trimmed by 4 bases and J by 5 bases, leaving 11 bases between them. The CDR3 is 13 amino acids. DNA for the CDR3: TGCGCCAGCAGCCTTGGTCGAGTAGATACGCAGTATTTT. It translates to CASSLGRVDTQYF.

V is TRBV6-7 and J is TRBJ1-5, with a possible D match to TRBD1 (5 bases). TRBV6-7 has ORF status, its function being uncertain. Trimming took off 4 bases at V and 0 bases at J, with 13 bases between the two ends. The CDR3 has 16 amino acids. CDR3 region: CASSSGGAHSNQPQHF. CDR3 sequence (DNA): TGTGCCAGCAGTTCAGGAGGGGCCCATAGCAATCAGCCCCAGCATTTT.

The gene calls are TRBV5-5 and TRBJ1-1; D gene uncertain. Germline V gene data show CDR1 as SGHKS and CDR2 as YYEKEE (reference sequence). Trimming left V 1 base short and J 5 bases short, with 9 bases between. This CDR3 spans 13 amino acids. The CDR3 sequence is CASSLQAQTEAFF. The CDR3 nucleotides are TGTGCCAGCAGCTTGCAGGCTCAGACTGAAGCTTTCTTT. Variable domain in full (rest from reference TRBV5-5 and TRBJ1-1): DAGVTQSPTHLIKTRGQQVTLRCSPISGHKSVSWYQQVLGQGPQFIFQYYEKEERGRGNFPDRFSARQFPNYSSELNVNALLLGDSALYLCASSLQAQTEAFFGQGTRLTVV.

The chain recombines TRBV19 with TRBJ1-5; D gene ambiguous. Germline assignment: CDR1 LNHDA and CDR2 SQIVND (reference sequence). The CDR3 extends over 14 amino acids. The germline V and J ends were trimmed by 6 bases and 4 bases, with 13 bases remaining between them. The CDR3 DNA reads TGTGCCAGTAGCCACATCGGAGGTAATCAGCCCCAGCATTTT. This encodes CASSHIGGNQPQHF.

This sequence joins TRBV11-2 and TRBJ1-1, with 8 nucleotides matching TRBD1. Losses at the gene ends were 6 bases for V and 5 bases for J; bases not matched to a gene: 8. Looked up from germline, CDR1 is SGHAT and CDR2 is FQNNGV. CDR3 length: 14 amino acids. The CDR3 bases are TGTGCCAGCAGTTTACCCAGACAGGGGACTGAAGCTTTCTTT. Encoded protein: CASSLPRQGTEAFF.

Only one count was recorded for this clone. The V gene is TRBV5-1, the J gene TRBJ2-7; 8 nucleotides line up with TRBD2. CDR1 is SGHRS and CDR2 is YFSETQ in the germline V gene. The V and J ends lost 3 bases and 0 bases, in that order; junction bases with no gene match: 2. The CDR3 length is 14 residues. CDR3 sequence reads: CASSYGTSSYEQYF. CDR3 coding DNA: TGCGCCAGCAGCTACGGGACTAGCTCCTACGAGCAGTACTTC.

This chain uses TRBV18 with TRBJ2-2, with a possible D match to TRBD1 (5 bases). This CDR3 has 13 residues. Germline lookup yields CDR1 KGHSH and CDR2 LQKENI. Trimming took off 2 bases at V and 6 bases at J, with 7 bases between the two ends. The DNA for the CDR3 is TGTGCCAGCTCACCAGAAGGGGCCGGGGAGCTGTTTTTT. This codes for CASSPEGAGELFF.

V is TRBV30 and J is TRBJ2-7; the match to TRBD1 covers 10 bases. Losses at the gene ends were 5 bases for V and 1 base for J; bases not matched to a gene: 5. CDR3 length: 14 amino acids. Germline V gene lookup returns CDR1 GTSNPN and CDR2 SVGIG (reference sequence). Here the CDR3 reads CAWDPGQGSYEQYF. The CDR3 DNA reads TGTGCCTGGGACCCGGGACAGGGGTCCTACGAGCAGTACTTC.

The V call is TRBV5-5, the J call TRBJ1-2, with 8 bases lining up with TRBD1. V dropped 4 bases and J dropped 5; count of bases not matched to a gene: 16. The CDR3 contains 17 residues. Germline CDR1 and CDR2: SGHKS and YYEKEE (reference sequence). The CDR3 bases are TGTGCCAGCAGCCCCGGGACAGGTCTCGGAATGCCATATGGCTACACCTTC. This sequence encodes CASSPGTGLGMPYGYTF.

The chain employs TRBV21-1 and TRBJ2-4; TRBD2, as called in the table, went unchecked against the DNA. TRBV21-1 represents a pseudogene. The CDR3 extends over 18 amino acids. The chain's CDR3 is CASSKVGRAEGAKNIQYF. The CDR3 region has the DNA TGTGCCAGCAGCAAAGTAGGGAGAGCGGAGGGAGCCAAAAACATTCAGTACTTC.

The chain joins TRBV9 to TRBJ1-2; D gene uncertain. Germline V gene data show CDR1 as SGDLS and CDR2 as YYNGEE. V was pared by 6 bases and J by 3 bases, with 12 bases between. The CDR3 runs 13 residues. CDR3 nucleotide sequence: TGTGCCAGCACCCCGGATAGCGACTATGGCTACACCTTC. Its protein product is CASTPDSDYGYTF.

The chain links TRBV12-5 to TRBJ1-1; D might be TRBD1 (5 bases). Germline V CDR1 and CDR2: LGHNT, FRNRAP. V lost 0 bases, J lost 1 base, and 21 bases lay in between. The CDR3 has 19 amino acids. Here the CDR3 reads CASGLVREPSGHKNTEAFF. Written as DNA, the CDR3 is TGTGCTAGTGGTTTGGTACGGGAGCCGTCAGGGCACAAGAACACTGAAGCTTTCTTT.

This chain joins TRBV15 and TRBJ1-6; D unclear. Germline assignment: CDR1 LNHNV and CDR2 YYDKDF (reference sequence). This CDR3 spans 16 amino acids. Trimming removed 5 bases from V and 0 bases from J, with 11 bases in between. CDR3 in DNA: TGTGCCACCAGCCCCGTTTACACCTCCTATAATTCACCCCTCCACTTT. Encoded protein: CATSPVYTSYNSPLHF.

The chain links TRBV7-3 to TRBJ2-2; TRBD1 aligns across 7 bases. CDR1 and CDR2 from the germline V gene are SGHTA and FQGTGA. With V trimmed by 5 bases and J by 1 base, 7 bases remained unmatched. The CDR3 consists of 16 residues. The CDR3, as DNA: TGTGCCAGCAGCCTACAGGGGCCGGAGAACACCGGGGAGCTGTTTTTT. Amino acids: CASSLQGPENTGELFF. Full variable domain (remainder filled in from reference TRBV7-3 and TRBJ2-2): GAGVSQTPSNKVTEKGKYVELRCDPISGHTALYWYRQSLGQGPEFLIYFQGTGAADDSGLPNDRFFAVRPEGSVSTLKIQRTERGDSAVYLCASSLQGPENTGELFFGEGSRLTVL.

The chain recombines TRBV11-3 with TRBJ1-1; no definite D call. The V and J ends lost 3 bases and 9 bases respectively, with 11 bases between them. The germline CDR1 and CDR2 sequences are SGHNT and YENEEA. CDR3 length: 12 residues. CDR3 DNA: TGTGCCAGCAGCTTTACCGGGAGTCAAGCTTTCTTT. The encoded protein is CASSFTGSQAFF.

The J gene is TRBJ1-2, the V gene TRBV27, with 10 bases identical to TRBD1. With V trimmed by 2 bases and J by 5 bases, 11 bases remained unmatched. Germline V gene data show CDR1 as MNHEY and CDR2 as SMNVEV (reference sequence). This CDR3 has 17 residues. The CDR3 region is CASSLGVATGGGYGYTF. The CDR3, as DNA: TGTGCCAGCAGTTTAGGCGTCGCGACAGGGGGCGGATATGGCTACACCTTC.

V and J are TRBV7-8 and TRBJ1-3; 7 bases align to TRBD1. The J segment lost 0 bases and the V segment lost 2 bases, leaving 7 bases of the junction unmatched. In germline, CDR1 is SGHVS, CDR2 FQNEAQ. The CDR3 spans 17 residues. The chain's CDR3 is CASSLTQGVRSGNTIYF. The CDR3 nucleotides are TGTGCCAGCAGCTTAACTCAGGGGGTACGCTCTGGAAACACCATATATTTT.

The V call is TRBV5-5, the J call TRBJ1-2, with 7 bases identical to TRBD1. With 0 bases clipped from V and 5 bases from J, the junction kept 1 base outside the gene matches. Germline V gives CDR1 SGHKS, CDR2 YYEKEE (reference sequence). The CDR3 is 13 amino acids. Here the CDR3 DNA reads TGTGCCAGCAGCTTGGCAGGGGGGTATGGCTACACCTTC. Its translation is CASSLAGGYGYTF.

This rearrangement joins TRBV7-6 to TRBJ2-7, with TRBD2 matching over 13 bases. CDR3 size: 18 residues. The V and J ends lost 1 base and 3 bases, in that order; junction bases with no gene match: 9. CDR1 SGHVS and CDR2 FNYEAQ come from the germline V gene. Written as DNA, the CDR3 is TGTGCCAGCAGCTTAGGTACTAGCGGGGGGGTATCCGGCTACGAGCAGTACTTC. Translated, it gives CASSLGTSGGVSGYEQYF.

CDR3 amino acids: CASLRGGLNTGELFF. CDR3 DNA sequence: TGTGCCAGCCTTAGGGGGGGATTGAACACCGGGGAGCTGTTTTTT. This chain uses TRBV19 with TRBJ2-2; tentative D call: TRBD2 (7 bases). The CDR3 covers 15 residues. CDR1 LNHDA and CDR2 SQIVND come from the germline V gene (reference sequence). Trimming took off 9 bases at V and 1 base at J, with 15 bases between the two ends.

The chain couples TRBV6-6 to TRBJ1-4, with TRBD1 identical over 10 bases. Germline values: CDR1 MNHNY, CDR2 SVGAGI (reference sequence). This CDR3 region has 13 residues. V was pared by 8 bases and J by 7 bases, with 4 bases of the junction left unmatched. The CDR3 region is CASARTGGEKLFF. For the CDR3, the DNA is TGTGCCAGCGCCCGGACAGGGGGTGAAAAACTGTTTTTT.